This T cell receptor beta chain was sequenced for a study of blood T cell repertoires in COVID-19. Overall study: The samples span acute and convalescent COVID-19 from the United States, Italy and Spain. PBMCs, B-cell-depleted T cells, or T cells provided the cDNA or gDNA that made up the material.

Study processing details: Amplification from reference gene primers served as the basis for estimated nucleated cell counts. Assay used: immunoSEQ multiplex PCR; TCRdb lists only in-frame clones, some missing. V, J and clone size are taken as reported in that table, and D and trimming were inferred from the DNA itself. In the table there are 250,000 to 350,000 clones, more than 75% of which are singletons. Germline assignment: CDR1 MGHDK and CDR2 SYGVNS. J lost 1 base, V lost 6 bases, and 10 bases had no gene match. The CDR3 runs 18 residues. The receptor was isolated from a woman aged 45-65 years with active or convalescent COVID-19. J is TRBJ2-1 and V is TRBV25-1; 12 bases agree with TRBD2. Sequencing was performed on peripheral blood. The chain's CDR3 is CASRGVPGLAGSYNEQFF. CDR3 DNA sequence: TGTGCCAGCAGGGGCGTCCCGGGACTAGCGGGTTCCTACAATGAGCAGTTCTTC.